Here is one T cell receptor (beta chain) with its context. This entry comes from a study of shared clonotypes between healthy human individuals. Profiled with immunoSEQ multiplex PCR; TCRdb holds only in-frame clones, not every one. The top ten hold 0.35% to 0.5% of the sample, which has about 2.3 million clones, 93% seen once. Germline V gene lookup returns CDR1 SEHNR and CDR2 FQNEAQ (reference sequence). There are 15 residues in the CDR3. V lost 2 bases to trimming and J lost 3 bases, with 11 bases between them. The chain links TRBV7-9 to TRBJ1-5, with a possible D match to TRBD1 (6 bases). Sequencing was performed on naive CD4+ T cells from PBMCs. Regarding subset: CD45RA+ positively selected. The TCR comes from a man aged 18 to 35 in good health. Some clones in this sample may be carry-over from other donors' samples. CDR3 coding DNA: TGTGCCAGCAGCTTATTCGGACAGCCCAATCAGCCCCAGCATTTT. This gives the protein CASSLFGQPNQPQHF.